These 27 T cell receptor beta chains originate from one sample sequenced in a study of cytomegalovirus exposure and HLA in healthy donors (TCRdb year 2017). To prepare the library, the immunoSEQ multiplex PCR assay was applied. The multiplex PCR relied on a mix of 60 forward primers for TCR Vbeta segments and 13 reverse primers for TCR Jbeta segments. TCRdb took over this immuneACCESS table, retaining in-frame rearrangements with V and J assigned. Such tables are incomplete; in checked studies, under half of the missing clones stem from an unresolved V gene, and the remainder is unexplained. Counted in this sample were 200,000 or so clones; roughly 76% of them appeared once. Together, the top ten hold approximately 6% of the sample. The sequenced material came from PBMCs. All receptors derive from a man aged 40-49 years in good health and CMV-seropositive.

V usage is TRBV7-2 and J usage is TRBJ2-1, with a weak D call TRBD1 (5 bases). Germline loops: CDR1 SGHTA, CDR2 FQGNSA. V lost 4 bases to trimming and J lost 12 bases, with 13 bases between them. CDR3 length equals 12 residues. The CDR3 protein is CASSSPGKGQFF. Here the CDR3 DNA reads TGTGCCAGCAGCTCTCCAGGGAAGGGGCAGTTCTTC.

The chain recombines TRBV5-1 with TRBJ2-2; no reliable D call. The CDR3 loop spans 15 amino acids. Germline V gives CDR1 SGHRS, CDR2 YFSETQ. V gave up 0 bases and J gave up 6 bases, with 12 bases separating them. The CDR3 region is CASSLVTSGAGELFF. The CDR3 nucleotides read TGCGCCAGCAGCTTGGTAACAAGTGGTGCCGGGGAGCTGTTTTTT.

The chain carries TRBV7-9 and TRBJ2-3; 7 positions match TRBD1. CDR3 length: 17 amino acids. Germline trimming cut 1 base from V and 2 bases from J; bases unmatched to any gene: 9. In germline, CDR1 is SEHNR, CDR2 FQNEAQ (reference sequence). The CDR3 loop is CASSLGTGLPVTDTQYF. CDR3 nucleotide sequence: TGTGCCAGCAGCTTAGGGACAGGTCTCCCCGTCACAGATACGCAGTATTTT.

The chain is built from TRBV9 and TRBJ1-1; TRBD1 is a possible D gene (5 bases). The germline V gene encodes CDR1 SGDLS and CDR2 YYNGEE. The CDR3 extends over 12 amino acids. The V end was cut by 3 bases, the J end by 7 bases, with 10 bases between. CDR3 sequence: CASSAGLGEAFF. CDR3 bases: TGTGCCAGCAGCGCGGGACTGGGTGAAGCTTTCTTT.

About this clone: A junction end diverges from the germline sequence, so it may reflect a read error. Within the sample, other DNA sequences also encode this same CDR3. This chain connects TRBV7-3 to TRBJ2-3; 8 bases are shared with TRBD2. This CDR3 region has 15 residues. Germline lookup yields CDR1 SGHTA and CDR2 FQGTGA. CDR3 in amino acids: CASSLIAGRTDTQYF. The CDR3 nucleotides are TGTGCCAGCAGTTTAATAGCGGGGAGGACAGATACGCAGTATTTT.

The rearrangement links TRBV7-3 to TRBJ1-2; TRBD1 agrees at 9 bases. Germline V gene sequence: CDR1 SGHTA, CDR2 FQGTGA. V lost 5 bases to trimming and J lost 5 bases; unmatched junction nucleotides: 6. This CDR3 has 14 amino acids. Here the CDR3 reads CASSAHGQGYGYTF. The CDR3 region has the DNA TGTGCCAGCAGCGCGCACGGACAGGGGTATGGCTACACCTTC.

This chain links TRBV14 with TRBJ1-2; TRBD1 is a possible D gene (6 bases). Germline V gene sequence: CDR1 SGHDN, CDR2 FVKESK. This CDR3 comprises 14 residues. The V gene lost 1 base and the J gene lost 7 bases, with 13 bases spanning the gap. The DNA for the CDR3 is TGTGCCAGCAGCCAAGTATTACAGGGAAGTGGCTACACCTTC. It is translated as CASSQVLQGSGYTF.

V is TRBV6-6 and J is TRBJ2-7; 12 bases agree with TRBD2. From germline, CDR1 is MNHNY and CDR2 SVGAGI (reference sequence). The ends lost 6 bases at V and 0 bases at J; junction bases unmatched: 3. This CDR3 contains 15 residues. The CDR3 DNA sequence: TGTGCCAGCAGAGCGACTAGCGGGGGCTCCTACGAGCAGTACTTC. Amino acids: CASRATSGGSYEQYF.

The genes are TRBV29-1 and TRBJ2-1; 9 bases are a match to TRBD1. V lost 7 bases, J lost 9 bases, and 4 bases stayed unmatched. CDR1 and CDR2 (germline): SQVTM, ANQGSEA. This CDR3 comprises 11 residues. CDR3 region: CSGDRGGEQFF. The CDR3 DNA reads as TGCAGCGGCGACAGGGGGGGTGAGCAGTTCTTC.

CDR3 loop: CSASRYEQYF. The CDR3 DNA is TGCAGTGCTAGCAGATACGAGCAGTACTTC. The chain joins TRBV20-1 to TRBJ2-7, with D unresolved. CDR3 length equals 10 residues. CDR1 and CDR2 from the germline V gene are DFQATT and SNEGSKA (reference sequence). V shed 3 bases and J shed 4 bases, with 4 bases lying between them.

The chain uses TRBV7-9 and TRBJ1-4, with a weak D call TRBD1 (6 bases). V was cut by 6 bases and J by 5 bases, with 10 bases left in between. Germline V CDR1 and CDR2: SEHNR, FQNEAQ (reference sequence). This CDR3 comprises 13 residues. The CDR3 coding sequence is TGTGCCAGCAGGGGGGACAACAATGAAAAACTGTTTTTT. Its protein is CASRGDNNEKLFF.

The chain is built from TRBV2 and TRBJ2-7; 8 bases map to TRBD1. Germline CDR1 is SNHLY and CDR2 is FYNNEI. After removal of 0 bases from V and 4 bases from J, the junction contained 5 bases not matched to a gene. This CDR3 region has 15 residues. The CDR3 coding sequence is TGTGCCAGCAGTGAAGCCAGGGACAGGACTTACGAGCAGTACTTC. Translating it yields CASSEARDRTYEQYF.

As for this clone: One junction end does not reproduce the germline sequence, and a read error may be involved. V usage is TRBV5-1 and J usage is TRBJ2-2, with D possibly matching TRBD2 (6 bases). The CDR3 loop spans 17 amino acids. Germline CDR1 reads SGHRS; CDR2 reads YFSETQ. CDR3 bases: TGCGCTAGCAGCTTGGGCTACGGGGGACGTAACACCGGGGAGCTGTTTTTT. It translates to CASSLGYGGRNTGELFF.

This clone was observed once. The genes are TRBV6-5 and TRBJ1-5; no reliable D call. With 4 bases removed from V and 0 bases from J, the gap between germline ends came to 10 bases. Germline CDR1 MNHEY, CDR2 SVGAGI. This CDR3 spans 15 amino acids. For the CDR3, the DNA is TGTGCCAGCAGTTTAGCCAGCTATAGCAATCAGCCCCAGCATTTT. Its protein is CASSLASYSNQPQHF.

CDR3 region: CASSLVGQLNEQFF. The CDR3 nucleotides are TGTGCCAGCAGCTTAGTCGGACAACTCAATGAGCAGTTCTTC. The chain couples TRBV7-3 to TRBJ2-1, with D perhaps matching TRBD1 (5 bases). V gave up 2 bases and J gave up 6 bases, with 11 bases separating them. The CDR3 runs to 14 residues. Germline V gene sequence: CDR1 SGHTA, CDR2 FQGTGA. The complete variable domain, with remaining parts taken from reference TRBV7-3 and TRBJ2-1, reads GAGVSQTPSNKVTEKGKYVELRCDPISGHTALYWYRQSLGQGPEFLIYFQGTGAADDSGLPNDRFFAVRPEGSVSTLKIQRTERGDSAVYLCASSLVGQLNEQFFGPGTRLTVL.

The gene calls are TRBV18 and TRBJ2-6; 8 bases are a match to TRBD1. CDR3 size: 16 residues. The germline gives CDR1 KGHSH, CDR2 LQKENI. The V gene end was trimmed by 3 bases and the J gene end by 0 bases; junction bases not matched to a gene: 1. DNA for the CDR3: TGTGCCAGCTCACCTACAGGGGGCTCTGGGGCCAACGTCCTGACTTTC. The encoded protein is CASSPTGGSGANVLTF.

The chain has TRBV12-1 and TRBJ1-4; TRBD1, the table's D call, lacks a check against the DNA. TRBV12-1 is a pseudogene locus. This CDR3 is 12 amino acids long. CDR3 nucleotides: TGTGCCGGCACAGGTCCGCGAGAAAAACTGTTTTTT. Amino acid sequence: CAGTGPREKLFF.

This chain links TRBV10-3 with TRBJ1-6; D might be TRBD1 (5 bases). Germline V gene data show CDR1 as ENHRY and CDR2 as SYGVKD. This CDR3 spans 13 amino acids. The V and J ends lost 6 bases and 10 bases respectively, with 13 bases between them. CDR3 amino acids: CAIRDITDSPLHF. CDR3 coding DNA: TGTGCCATCAGGGACATCACGGACTCACCCCTCCACTTT.

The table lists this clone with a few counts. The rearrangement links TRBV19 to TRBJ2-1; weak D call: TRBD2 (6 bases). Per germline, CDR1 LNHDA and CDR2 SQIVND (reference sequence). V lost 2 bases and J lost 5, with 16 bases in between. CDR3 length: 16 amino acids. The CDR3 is CASSILSRRGDNEQFF. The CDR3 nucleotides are TGTGCCAGTAGTATACTATCTAGGAGGGGAGACAATGAGCAGTTCTTC.

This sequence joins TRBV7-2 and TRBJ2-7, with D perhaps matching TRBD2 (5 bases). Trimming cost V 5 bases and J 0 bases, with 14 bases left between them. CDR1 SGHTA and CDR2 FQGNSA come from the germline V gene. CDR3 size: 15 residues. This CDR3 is CASSRTDGGSYEQYF. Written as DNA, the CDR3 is TGTGCCAGCAGCCGAACGGACGGAGGCTCCTACGAGCAGTACTTC.

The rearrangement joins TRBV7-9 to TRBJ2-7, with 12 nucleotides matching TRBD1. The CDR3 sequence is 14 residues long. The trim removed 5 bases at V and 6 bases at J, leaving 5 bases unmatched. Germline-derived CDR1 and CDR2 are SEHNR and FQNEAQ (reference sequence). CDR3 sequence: CASSQGQGAAEQYF. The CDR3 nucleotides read TGTGCCAGCAGCCAGGGACAGGGGGCGGCCGAGCAGTACTTC.

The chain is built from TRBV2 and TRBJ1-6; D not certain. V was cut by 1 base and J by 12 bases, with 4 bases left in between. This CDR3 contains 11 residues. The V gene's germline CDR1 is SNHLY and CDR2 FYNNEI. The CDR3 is CASSEGGPLHF. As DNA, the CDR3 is TGTGCCAGCAGTGAAGGCGGACCCCTCCACTTT.

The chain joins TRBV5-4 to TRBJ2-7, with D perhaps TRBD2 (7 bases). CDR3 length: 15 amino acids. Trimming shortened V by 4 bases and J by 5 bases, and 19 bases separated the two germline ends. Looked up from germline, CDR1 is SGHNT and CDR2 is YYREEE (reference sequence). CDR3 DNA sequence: TGTGCCAGCAGCCCAACCGGGGGGCGGGATCACGAGCAGTACTTC. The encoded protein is CASSPTGGRDHEQYF.

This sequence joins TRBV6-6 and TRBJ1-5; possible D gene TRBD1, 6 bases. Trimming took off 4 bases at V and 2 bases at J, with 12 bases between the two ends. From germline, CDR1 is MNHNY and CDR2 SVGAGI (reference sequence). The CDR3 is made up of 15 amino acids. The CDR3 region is CASSSGAGRNQPQHF. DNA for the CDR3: TGTGCCAGCAGTTCAGGGGCAGGCCGCAATCAGCCCCAGCATTTT.

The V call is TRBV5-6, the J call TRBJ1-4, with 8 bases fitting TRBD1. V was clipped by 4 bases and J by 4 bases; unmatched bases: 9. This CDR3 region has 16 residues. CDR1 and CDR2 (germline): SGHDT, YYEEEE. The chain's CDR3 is CASSPTGARSNEKLFF. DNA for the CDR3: TGTGCCAGCAGCCCGACAGGGGCCAGAAGTAATGAAAAACTGTTTTTT.

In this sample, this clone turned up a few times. The chain's CDR3 is CASKQGTQPQHF. CDR3 in DNA: TGCGCCAGCAAGCAGGGGACGCAGCCCCAGCATTTT. This chain joins TRBV10-2 and TRBJ1-5; a possible D gene is TRBD1 (6 bases). Between the trimmed V and J ends, which lost 7 bases and 7 bases, there was a span of 11 bases. The CDR3 spans 12 residues. Germline values: CDR1 WSHSY, CDR2 SAAADI.

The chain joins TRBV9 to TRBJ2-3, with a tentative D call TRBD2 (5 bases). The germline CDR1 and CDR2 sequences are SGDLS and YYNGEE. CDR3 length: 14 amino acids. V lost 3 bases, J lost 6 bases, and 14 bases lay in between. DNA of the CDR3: TGTGCCAGCAGCGCGCACGGTGGGGAGGATACGCAGTATTTT. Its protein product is CASSAHGGEDTQYF.